Included here is one T cell receptor (beta chain) sequence, with context. Its antigen is unknown. Base-call qualities are not available, and no considerably larger clone is one nucleotide away. The time point label, read with the paper, signifies: patch test 1, 2 weeks after DPC sensitization. Sample treatment or condition, as interpreted from the label and publication: therapeutic diphenylcyclopropenone sensitization with weekly scalp DPC. At every patch-test visit, the blood draw took place before the patch test was put on. To be eligible, patients had to be aged 18 to 70, diagnosed with alopecia and judged suitable for DPC therapy, while pregnant patients were excluded. Total RNA was isolated from unfractionated whole blood collected in Tempus Blood RNA tubes. The sample is drawn from a study of human T cells and chemical hapten exposure (dated by TCRdb to 2020 to 2023). For the wider study: For sensitization, 2% DPC in acetone was applied to a 2 cm by 2 cm area of upper inner arm skin. Patch testing was done on the upper back using Finn chambers containing 0.01% DPC, and results were scored after 6 days according to International Contact Dermatitis Research Group standards. The study tracked peripheral blood TCR repertoire changes in vivo during primary and secondary sensitization to the hapten diphenylcyclopropenone (DPC) in alopecia patients. Blood was sampled from patients pre-sensitization (week 0) and at 2, 6 and about 24 weeks after DPC sensitization. Throughout the study period of 20 to 30 weeks, patients also received therapeutic DPC doses to the scalp every week. For TCR sequencing, blood came from over 25 alopecia patients at anywhere from one to four time points (pre-sensitization, 2, 6 and 24 weeks). The libraries were sequenced as a pool, and the TCR yield per sample differed mostly because of small variations in library volumes within the pool. Alopecia areata with under or over 50% scalp involvement, alopecia totalis and alopecia universalis were represented in the patient cohort, which was mostly female.

To prepare the library, RACE was applied. The listed sequencing device is NextSeq 500. During library preparation, unique molecular identifiers were attached to individual cDNA molecules so that TCRs could be counted quantitatively and reproducibly. Each blood RNA sample was used to sequence both TCR alpha and TCR beta chains. Per the original workflow: A median of about 87,000 TCRs per sample was observed, with a range of about 20,000 to 700,000. V, J and CDR3 annotation of the TCR reads was carried out using the Decombinator software suite. To make PS versus PT1 abundance plots, every sample was subsampled to the same number of TCRs (28,000). Expanded TCRs were defined as absent before sensitization and observed at least eight times at the 2-week time point. TCRdb itself trimmed the public reads at Q25 with fastp, ran MiXCR and retained productive beta chains. Rows matching on CDR3 protein sequence are summarized as one entry with the most common DNA and genes. These V and J calls are TCRdb output, not the study's own analysis. For this sample there are some 70,000 distinct CDR3 sequences; 25% to 40% appear just once. The biggest ten clones account for roughly 10% of the sample.

What the study reported, not specific to this receptor: After repeated subsampling, the strength of the expansion versus patch-test correlation and the threshold at which it became significant changed. DPC sensitization did not change how many TCRs were above 1 in 1000 frequency, and no evidence was found of alterations in global repertoire structure. Significantly more large CDR3 similarity clusters were formed by expanded TCRs than by pre-sensitization or healthy control sets, consistent with antigen-driven responses. All patients had alopecia, a presumed autoimmune disease, so their immune response might differ from that of healthy individuals. Patch test score was positively correlated with the number of PT1 expanded TCRs, with significance at thresholds 8, 16 and 32 but not at 4.

The CDR3 has 15 amino acids, counting the end cysteine and phenylalanine. The only DNA kept is the CDR3, 45 bases in frame from the first base. V is clipped by 3 bases and J by 1 base, and the sequence between their germline boundaries is 15 bases long. CDR1 SQVTM and CDR2 ANQGSEA were looked up in the germline V gene. The input for sequencing was whole blood, taken in connection with sensitization to the hapten diphenylcyclopropenone (DPC). This clonotype originated in a man between 40 and 49 years old with alopecia areata. Some clones in this sample may be carry-over from other donors' samples. Recombination joined TRBV29-1 with TRBJ1-2; D gene: possibly TRBD1, on 5 matching bases. This receptor carries the CDR3 CSVEDVRQINYGYTF. Here is the DNA: TGCAGCGTTGAGGACGTCCGACAGATTAACTATGGCTACACCTTC.